The clone carrying this T cell receptor (beta chain) was picked up many times. Its antigen is not known. This specimen belongs to a study of read filtering for tumor transcriptome and immune sequencing. From 400 to 450 ng of RNA, a library with molecular barcoded alpha/delta and beta/gamma adaptors was made. Each CDR3 protein is one row after TCRdb ran MiXCR on the reads. This table holds 35,000 to 40,000 distinct CDR3 sequences, around 15% found once. Germline V gene lookup returns CDR1 SGHAT and CDR2 FQNNGV. The V end was cut by 8 bases, the J end by 2 bases, with 10 bases between. This CDR3 has 12 residues. Notes on the study in general: Even smaller IR-seq throughput identified most shared clonotypes.

The sequence came from a donor at least 40 years old with multiple myeloma. The V call is TRBV11-2, the J call TRBJ2-7, with D unclear. Sequenced material: a population of CD138-negative cells sorted from bone marrow. CDR3 sequence reads: CASSLPAYEQYF. CDR3 in DNA: TGTGCCAGCTCTCTGCCAGCCTACGAGCAGTACTTC.